The clone carrying this T cell receptor beta chain was recorded once. These data come from a study of neoadjuvant anti-PD-1 for oral cavity cancer. This CDR3 contains 17 residues. The germline V and J ends were trimmed by 3 bases and 0 bases, with 15 bases remaining between them. CDR1 and CDR2 (germline): SGHNT, YYREEE (reference sequence). Repertoires were generated with immunoSEQ multiplex PCR, while TCRdb's copy carries only in-frame clones and drops some. The sample shows roughly 40,000 clones, about three quarters of them seen only once. The time point was: after neoadjuvant nivolumab, at surgical resection.

Sequenced material: PBMCs, taken after nivolumab (anti-PD-1) treatment. The chain is built from TRBV5-4 and TRBJ1-4; D not certain. This clonotype was sampled from a person between 35 and 79 years old with oral cavity squamous cell carcinoma. The CDR3 reads CASSSGPSSATNEKLFF. In DNA, the CDR3 is TGTGCCAGCAGCTCTGGACCGTCCAGTGCAACTAATGAAAAACTGTTTTTT.